This T cell receptor beta chain was identified during a study of identical twins. Points from the study as a whole: Among monozygotic twins, out-of-frame TCR alpha sharing exceeded what models predicted.

TCRdb passed the 5' RACE reads through MiXCR, listing each CDR3 protein once. Seen here are about 460,000 distinct CDR3 sequences, 12% to 15% observed once, and the top ten hold around 0.52%. The CDR3 consists of 16 residues. Trimming removed 0 bases at V and 2 bases at J, with 11 bases between. Germline V gene data show CDR1 as KGHDR and CDR2 as SFDVKD. Of note for this clonotype: Its antigen remains unknown.

The sample was also reused in another study, on yellow fever vaccine responses in identical twins.

The chain joins TRBV24-1 to TRBJ2-3; weak D call: TRBD1 (5 bases). The clonotype originates from a woman younger than 30 in good health. The material sequenced was CD4+ T cells sorted from blood. This chain's CDR3 is CATSDLGRDDTDTQYF. CDR3 in DNA: TGTGCCACCAGTGATTTGGGCAGGGATGACACAGATACGCAGTATTTT.